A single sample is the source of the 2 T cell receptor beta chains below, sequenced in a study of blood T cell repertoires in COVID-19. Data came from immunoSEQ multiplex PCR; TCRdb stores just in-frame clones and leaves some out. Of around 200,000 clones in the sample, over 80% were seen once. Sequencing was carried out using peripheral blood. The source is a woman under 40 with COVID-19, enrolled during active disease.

The CDR3, as DNA: TGTGCCAGTAGAGAGCAGGACAGGGAGAGCTACGAGCAGTACTTC. This codes for CASREQDRESYEQYF. The rearrangement links TRBV19 to TRBJ2-7; 8 positions agree with TRBD1. Trimming cost V 6 bases and J 3 bases; bases outside gene matches: 10. This CDR3 comprises 15 residues. Germline V gene sequence: CDR1 LNHDA, CDR2 SQIVND (reference sequence).

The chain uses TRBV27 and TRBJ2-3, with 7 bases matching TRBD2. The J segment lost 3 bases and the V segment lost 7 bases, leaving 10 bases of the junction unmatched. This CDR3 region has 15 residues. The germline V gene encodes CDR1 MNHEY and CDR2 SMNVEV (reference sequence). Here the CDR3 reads CASTRIAGATDTQYF. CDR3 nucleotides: TGTGCCAGCACACGCATAGCGGGTGCTACAGATACGCAGTATTTT.